This T cell receptor beta chain was recorded in a study of graft-versus-host responses after intestinal transplantation. About the research overall: Transplants were multivisceral, liver-intestinal, or isolated intestinal. Tacrolimus plus steroids were given to all recipients for about 3 years, preceded by anti-thymocyte globulin induction. Study-wide findings and caveats: Graft-donor T cell macrochimerism coincided with high graft-versus-host to host-versus-graft clonal ratios in allografts.

To note about this clone: The antigen remains undetermined.

Only in-frame clones appear in the TCRdb table, and some are missing; sequencing was by immunoSEQ multiplex PCR. Of some 110,000 clones listed, around 94% are singletons. The CDR3 consists of 13 residues. V lost 0 bases and J 6 bases, leaving 9 bases between the germline ends. CDR1 and CDR2 from the germline V gene are SEHNR and FQNEAQ (reference sequence). This TCR was sampled from a human donor who was the organ donor for an intestinal transplant. Source: unstimulated CD8+ T cells sorted from spleen or lymph node cells, taken before transplant. The V gene is TRBV7-9, the J gene TRBJ2-7; no firm D call. The CDR3: CASSLALGSEQYF. The CDR3 DNA sequence: TGTGCCAGCAGCTTAGCGTTAGGATCCGAGCAGTACTTC.